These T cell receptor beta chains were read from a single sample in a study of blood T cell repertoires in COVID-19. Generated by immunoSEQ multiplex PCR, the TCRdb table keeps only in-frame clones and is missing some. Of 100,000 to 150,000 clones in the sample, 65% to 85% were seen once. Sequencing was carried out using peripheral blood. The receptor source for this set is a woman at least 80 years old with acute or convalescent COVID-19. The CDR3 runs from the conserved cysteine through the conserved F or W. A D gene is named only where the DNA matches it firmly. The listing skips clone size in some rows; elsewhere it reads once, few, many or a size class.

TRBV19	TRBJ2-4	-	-	TGTGCCAGTAGTATTCCAGCAGGGGTCGCCAAAAACATTCAGTACTTC	CASSIPAGVAKNIQYF
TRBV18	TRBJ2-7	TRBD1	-	TGTGCCAGCTCTCCGGACAGGGTGTCCTACGAGCAGTACTTC	CASSPDRVSYEQYF
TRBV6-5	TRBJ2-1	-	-	TGTGCCAGCAGCCGGGGCAATGAGCAGTTCTTC	CASSRGNEQFF
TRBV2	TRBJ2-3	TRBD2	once	TGTGCCAGCAGTCGGACTAGCGGGGACCCCACACATACGCAGTATTTT	CASSRTSGDPTHTQYF
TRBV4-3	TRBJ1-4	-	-	TGCGCCAGCAGCCAAGATCGAGGGGGGGGTGAAAAACTGTTTTTT	CASSQDRGGGEKLFF
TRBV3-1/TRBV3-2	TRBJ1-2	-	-	TGTGCCAGCAGCCAAGCCTCTAACTATGGCTACACCTTC	CASSQASNYGYTF
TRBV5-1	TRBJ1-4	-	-	TGCGCCAGCAGACAGAGCATGGCTAATGAAAAACTGTTTTTT	CASRQSMANEKLFF
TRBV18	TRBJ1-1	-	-	TGTGCCAGCTCACCAGTCGACAGTTCCCCTGAAGCTTTCTTT	CASSPVDSSPEAFF
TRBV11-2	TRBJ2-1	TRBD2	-	TGTGCCAGCAGCTTAGCTGGCGGGGGGGCGATAGATGAGCAGTTCTTC	CASSLAGGGAIDEQFF
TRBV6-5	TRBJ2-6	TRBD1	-	TGTGCCAGCAGTTACCTGACAGGGGCCGGGGCCAACGTCCTGACTTTC	CASSYLTGAGANVLTF
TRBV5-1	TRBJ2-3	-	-	TGCGCCAGCAAGCCCACCGGGGGTCCCACAGATACGCAGTATTTT	CASKPTGGPTDTQYF
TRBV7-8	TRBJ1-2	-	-	TGTGCCAGCAGCCCCCAGGCAAGGGGGTCTAACTATGGCTACACCTTC	CASSPQARGSNYGYTF
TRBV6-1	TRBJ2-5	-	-	TGTGCCAGCAGCTCGACAGTCCAAGAGACCCAGTACTTC	CASSSTVQETQYF
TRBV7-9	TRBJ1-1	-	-	TGTGCCAGCACCCGGGACACAGGCACTGAAGCTTTCTTT	CASTRDTGTEAFF